This T cell receptor beta chain was observed in a study of cytomegalovirus exposure and HLA in healthy donors. It was with 60 Vbeta and 13 Jbeta primers that the PCR ran. The repertoire was sequenced with immunoSEQ multiplex PCR; TCRdb's copy has only in-frame clones and lacks some. Its clone listing holds 150,000 or so clones. Germline-derived CDR1 and CDR2 are SGHRS and YFSETQ. After removal of 1 base from V and 10 bases from J, the junction contained 8 bases not matched to a gene. The CDR3 spans 14 residues. This clonotype was obtained from a woman in her fifties or sixties in good health and CMV-seronegative. This rearrangement joins TRBV5-1 to TRBJ1-1, with 9 bases lining up with TRBD1. Sequenced sample: PBMCs. The CDR3 DNA reads as TGCGCCAGCAGCTTGTGGGGACAGGGAGTGGTAGCTTTCTTT. This translates into CASSLWGQGVVAFF.